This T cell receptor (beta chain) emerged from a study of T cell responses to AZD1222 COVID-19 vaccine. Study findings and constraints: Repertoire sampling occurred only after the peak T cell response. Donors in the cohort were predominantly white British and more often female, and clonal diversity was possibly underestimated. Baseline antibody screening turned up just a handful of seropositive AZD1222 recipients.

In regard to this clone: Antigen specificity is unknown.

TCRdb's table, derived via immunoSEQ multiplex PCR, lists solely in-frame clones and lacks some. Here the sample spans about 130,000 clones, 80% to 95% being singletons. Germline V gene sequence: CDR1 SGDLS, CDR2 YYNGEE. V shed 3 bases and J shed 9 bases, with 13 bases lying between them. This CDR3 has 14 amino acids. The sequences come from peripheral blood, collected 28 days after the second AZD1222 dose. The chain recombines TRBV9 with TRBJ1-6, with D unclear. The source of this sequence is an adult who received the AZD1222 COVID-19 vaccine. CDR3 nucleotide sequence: TGTGCCAGCAGCGAGGGAGGGCCTGGTTCACCCCTCCACTTT. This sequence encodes CASSEGGPGSPLHF. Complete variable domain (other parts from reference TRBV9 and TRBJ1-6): DSGVTQTPKHLITATGQRVTLRCSPRSGDLSVYWYQQSLDQGLQFLIQYYNGEERAKGNILERFSAQQFPDLHSELNLSSLELGDSALYFCASSEGGPGSPLHFGNGTRLTVT.